A few counts support the clone carrying this TCR beta chain. The data stem from a study of OX40 agonist ivuxolimab in advanced cancers. Germline loops: CDR1 MDHEN, CDR2 SYDVKM. V lost 6 bases, J lost 4 bases, and 13 bases lay in between. This CDR3 region has 14 residues. Measured with immunoSEQ multiplex PCR; TCRdb has only the in-frame clones, and not every one. The data show about 25,000 clones, approximately 90% seen once. This chain joins TRBV28 and TRBJ2-4; maybe TRBD1 (6 bases). This material consisted of CD4+ or CD8+ T cells sorted from blood, taken in a trial of the OX40 agonist ivuxolimab. This TCR was sampled from an adult with an advanced solid tumor such as melanoma, head and neck, liver or kidney cancer. CDR3 nucleotides: TGTGCCAGCAGACAGACAGGCCTTAAAAACATTCAGTACTTC. Protein: CASRQTGLKNIQYF. The full variable domain, rest sourced from reference TRBV28 and TRBJ2-4, is DVKVTQSSRYLVKRTGEKVFLECVQDMDHENMFWYRQDPGLGLRLIYFSYDVKMKEKGDIPEGYSVSREKKERFSLILESASTNQTSMYLCASRQTGLKNIQYFGAGTRLSVL.